The 32 T cell receptor beta chains below come from one sample, sequenced in a study of T cell responses to AZD1222 COVID-19 vaccine. Here immunoSEQ multiplex PCR was the method, and the copy in TCRdb shows in-frame clones only, minus some. Of about 86,000 clones in the sample, around four fifths were seen once. The source material was peripheral blood, sampled on day 0 of AZD1222 vaccination. The receptor set was obtained from an adult in good health.

The chain has TRBV12-2 and TRBJ2-7; the table's D call, TRBD2, was not checked against the DNA. TRBV12-2 is flagged as a pseudogene. The length of the CDR3 is 17 residues. For the CDR3, the DNA is TGTGCAAGTCGCTCCCCCTCCTCGGGACTCAGAACTTACGAGCAGTACTTC. Translation: CASRSPSSGLRTYEQYF.

The V call is TRBV5-5, the J call TRBJ2-7; possibly TRBD2 for D (6 bases). Trimming took off 4 bases at V and 6 bases at J, with 20 bases between the two ends. CDR1 is SGHKS and CDR2 is YYEKEE in the germline V gene (reference sequence). There are 15 residues in the CDR3. The CDR3 DNA sequence: TGTGCCAGCAGCCGGGACGGGGGACGGATCGGCGAGCAGTACTTC. Residues: CASSRDGGRIGEQYF.

This chain joins TRBV7-2 and TRBJ2-3; D might be TRBD1 (6 bases). V lost 5 bases to trimming and J lost 3 bases, with 9 bases between them. The CDR3 spans 13 residues. Germline lookup yields CDR1 SGHTA and CDR2 FQGNSA. Here the CDR3 DNA reads TGTGCCAGCAGCCAGGGGAATACAGATACGCAGTATTTT. Translation gives CASSQGNTDTQYF.

This chain uses TRBV5-4 with TRBJ2-2; TRBD1 is a possible D gene (6 bases). With 0 bases removed from V and 0 bases from J, the gap between germline ends came to 9 bases. The CDR3 contains 16 residues. Germline V gene lookup returns CDR1 SGHNT and CDR2 YYREEE (reference sequence). The CDR3 coding sequence is TGTGCCAGCAGCTTGGCCGGGACATCGAACACCGGGGAGCTGTTTTTT. Translated, it gives CASSLAGTSNTGELFF.

This clone was observed a single time. V gene TRBV7-2 combines with J gene TRBJ1-1; D ambiguous. The germline gives CDR1 SGHTA, CDR2 FQGNSA. Trimming cost V 1 base and J 3 bases, with 12 bases left between them. The CDR3 totals 15 residues. The CDR3 nucleotides read TGTGCCAGCAGCTTAGAGCAGAGTTCTGACACTGAAGCTTTCTTT. It is translated as CASSLEQSSDTEAFF.

V usage is TRBV6-5 and J usage is TRBJ1-1, with D unclear. The V gene lost 0 bases and the J gene lost 2 bases, with 13 bases spanning the gap. There are 16 residues in the CDR3. CDR1 and CDR2 (germline): MNHEY, SVGAGI. CDR3 amino acids: CASSYSSLVGNTEAFF. For the CDR3, the DNA is TGTGCCAGCAGTTACTCGAGTTTGGTGGGAAACACTGAAGCTTTCTTT.

The chain uses TRBV6-2 or TRBV6-3 and TRBJ1-1; D gene unclear. V lost 4 bases to trimming and J lost 2 bases, with 8 bases between them. Per the germline V gene, CDR1 is MNHEY and CDR2 is SVGEGT. This CDR3 has 13 residues. CDR3 DNA: TGTGCCAGCAGTTCCCCCTTAAACACTGAAGCTTTCTTT. Amino acids: CASSSPLNTEAFF.

The chain is built from TRBV6-5 and TRBJ1-2; weak D call: TRBD1 (5 bases). CDR3 length equals 13 residues. Between the trimmed V and J ends, which lost 3 bases and 6 bases, there was a span of 11 bases. Germline CDR1 is MNHEY and CDR2 is SVGAGI. CDR3 in DNA: TGTGCCAGCAGTTATAGGATGGGGGATGGCTACACCTTC. Amino acid sequence: CASSYRMGDGYTF.

The sample holds one count of this clone. The rearrangement links TRBV5-1 to TRBJ1-3, with no clear D. Trimming cost V 4 bases and J 3 bases, with 8 bases left between them. Germline V gene sequence: CDR1 SGHRS, CDR2 YFSETQ. The length of the CDR3 is 13 residues. The CDR3 reads CASSEAHGNTIYF. DNA of the CDR3: TGCGCCAGCAGCGAGGCCCATGGAAACACCATATATTTT.

This clone was counted a single time. The chain recombines TRBV28 with TRBJ2-1; TRBD2 matches 14 bases. The CDR3 covers 19 residues. Trimming took 3 bases from V and 0 from J; bases not matched to a gene: 7. CDR1 is MDHEN and CDR2 is SYDVKM in the germline V gene. CDR3 sequence (DNA): TGTGCCAGCAGTTTTCGAAGGACTAGCGGGAGGCGCTCCTACAATGAGCAGTTCTTC. It codes for CASSFRRTSGRRSYNEQFF.

This rearrangement joins TRBV28 to TRBJ2-1; D uncertain. Germline values: CDR1 MDHEN, CDR2 SYDVKM. CDR3 length: 14 residues. Trimming removed 6 bases from V and 2 bases from J, with 11 bases in between. CDR3 nucleotide sequence: TGTGCCAGCAGCTACATTTTTCCCTACAATGAGCAGTTCTTC. Translation gives CASSYIFPYNEQFF. Complete variable domain (other parts from reference TRBV28 and TRBJ2-1): DVKVTQSSRYLVKRTGEKVFLECVQDMDHENMFWYRQDPGLGLRLIYFSYDVKMKEKGDIPEGYSVSREKKERFSLILESASTNQTSMYLCASSYIFPYNEQFFGPGTRLTVL.

J is TRBJ1-2 and V is TRBV10-3; 9 nucleotides agree with TRBD1. V shed 3 bases, J shed 3 bases, and the junction held 8 bases outside the gene matches. This CDR3 spans 16 amino acids. Germline loops: CDR1 ENHRY, CDR2 SYGVKD. CDR3 residues: CAISDFGGQGHYGYTF. The CDR3 DNA sequence: TGTGCCATCAGTGATTTCGGAGGACAGGGGCACTATGGCTACACCTTC.

V is TRBV5-5 and J is TRBJ1-5; possible D gene TRBD1, 6 bases. The CDR3 spans 15 residues. The germline V gene encodes CDR1 SGHKS and CDR2 YYEKEE (reference sequence). Trimming stripped 4 bases from V and 2 bases from J, with 13 bases between. CDR3 DNA sequence: TGTGCCAGCAGCGGGGGGGGCGCACGCAATCAGCCCCAGCATTTT. This translates into CASSGGGARNQPQHF.

The genes are TRBV29-1 and TRBJ2-1, with D possibly TRBD1 on 6 matching bases. Trimming removed 3 bases from V and 2 bases from J, with 20 bases in between. The germline V gene encodes CDR1 SQVTM and CDR2 ANQGSEA. This CDR3 is 17 amino acids long. The CDR3: CSVEGQERGLAYNEQFF. The CDR3 DNA follows: TGCAGCGTTGAGGGACAAGAGAGAGGACTTGCCTACAATGAGCAGTTCTTC.

The genes are TRBV6-5 and TRBJ2-1; TRBD2 aligns across 8 bases. Germline V gene data show CDR1 as MNHEY and CDR2 as SVGAGI. The CDR3 has 14 amino acids. Losses at the gene ends were 5 bases for V and 8 bases for J; bases not matched to a gene: 8. The CDR3 region has the DNA TGTGCCAGCAGTACGGGAGGGCCGGTAGATGAGCAGTTCTTC. Translating gives CASSTGGPVDEQFF.

The table lists this clone with a few counts. The chain carries TRBV29-1 and TRBJ1-3; no clear D. V dropped 0 bases and J dropped 0 bases, with 3 bases sitting between them. Germline V gene sequence: CDR1 SQVTM, CDR2 ANQGSEA. The CDR3 has 13 amino acids. CDR3 DNA sequence: TGCAGCGTTGAAGAACTCTCTGGAAACACCATATATTTT. Its translation is CSVEELSGNTIYF. The full variable domain, with the rest looked up from reference TRBV29-1 and TRBJ1-3, is SAVISQKPSRDICQRGTSLTIQCQVDSQVTMMFWYRQQPGQSLTLIATANQGSEATYESGFVIDKFPISRPNLTFSTLTVSNMSPEDSSIYLCSVEELSGNTIYFGEGSWLTVV.

The chain has TRBV18 and TRBJ1-1; TRBD1 matches at 10 bases. Germline V gene lookup returns CDR1 KGHSH and CDR2 LQKENI. This CDR3 contains 16 residues. Trimming cost V 3 bases and J 3 bases; bases outside gene matches: 7. As DNA, the CDR3 is TGTGCCAGCTCACCCCAAGGACAGGGGGGTTACACTGAAGCTTTCTTT. This gives the protein CASSPQGQGGYTEAFF.

V and J are TRBV5-1 and TRBJ1-1, with 10 positions matching TRBD1. The V segment lost 2 bases and the J segment 4 bases; nucleotides outside the gene matches: 5. This CDR3 contains 15 residues. Germline CDR1 SGHRS, CDR2 YFSETQ. CDR3 nucleotides: TGCGCCAGCAGCTTTTCAGGGGACAGGGGCACTGAAGCTTTCTTT. Residues: CASSFSGDRGTEAFF.

J is TRBJ2-2 and V is TRBV7-6; 8 bases match TRBD2. This CDR3 comprises 17 residues. With 3 bases clipped from V and 5 bases from J, the junction kept 11 bases outside the gene matches. The germline V gene encodes CDR1 SGHVS and CDR2 FNYEAQ. CDR3 in amino acids: CASSLAGGPTWTGELFF. CDR3 in DNA: TGTGCCAGCAGCTTGGCGGGAGGCCCAACCTGGACCGGGGAGCTGTTTTTT.

This clone was recorded only once. The V gene is TRBV5-6, the J gene TRBJ2-7; D is uncertain. Deletions cut 4 bases from V and 3 bases from J, with 8 bases between. The CDR3 runs 12 residues. Germline V gene sequence: CDR1 SGHDT, CDR2 YYEEEE. CDR3 in DNA: TGTGCCAGCAGCCTGGGATACTACGAGCAGTACTTC. The encoded protein is CASSLGYYEQYF.

V is TRBV19 and J is TRBJ2-1, with TRBD1 matching 7 bases. CDR1 is LNHDA, CDR2 SQIVND, per germline (reference sequence). V gave up 4 bases and J gave up 6 bases; unmatched junction bases: 9. The CDR3 totals 15 residues. In DNA form, the CDR3 reads TGTGCCAGTAGTAACCCATACAGGGGCCGCAATGAGCAGTTCTTC. Protein: CASSNPYRGRNEQFF.

The chain couples TRBV7-9 to TRBJ2-3, with 7 positions matching TRBD2. CDR3 size: 15 residues. Per the germline V gene, CDR1 is SEHNR and CDR2 is FQNEAQ (reference sequence). J lost 1 base, V lost 3 bases, and 4 bases had no gene match. The CDR3 region has the DNA TGTGCCAGCAGCTTCGGCCTAGCGGGCACAGATACGCAGTATTTT. Amino acid sequence: CASSFGLAGTDTQYF. The full variable domain, with the rest looked up from reference TRBV7-9 and TRBJ2-3, is DTGVSQNPRHKITKRGQNVTFRCDPISEHNRLYWYRQTLGQGPEFLTYFQNEAQLEKSRLLSDRFSAERPKGSFSTLEIQRTEQGDSAMYLCASSFGLAGTDTQYFGPGTRLTVL.

The chain uses TRBV28 and TRBJ1-6, with D perhaps matching TRBD1 (5 bases). Germline-derived CDR1 and CDR2 are MDHEN and SYDVKM. V was clipped by 5 bases and J by 0 bases, with 23 bases between them. The CDR3 totals 20 residues. CDR3 region: CASSPLGLWGASSYNSPLHF. The DNA of the CDR3 is TGTGCCAGCAGTCCCCTGGGGTTGTGGGGCGCAAGCTCCTATAATTCACCCCTCCACTTT.

This chain joins TRBV7-2 and TRBJ1-2; D not certain. Germline CDR1 and CDR2: SGHTA and FQGNSA. The CDR3 has 15 amino acids. The V end lost 0 bases, the J end lost 4 bases, and 12 bases lay between the germline ends. DNA for the CDR3: TGTGCCAGCAGCTTAGCAAACACGGTGGGCTATGGCTACACCTTC. It encodes CASSLANTVGYGYTF. The full variable domain, rest sourced from reference TRBV7-2 and TRBJ1-2, is GAGVSQSPSNKVTEKGKDVELRCDPISGHTALYWYRQSLGQGLEFLIYFQGNSAPDKSGLPSDRFSAERTGGSVSTLTIQRTQQEDSAVYLCASSLANTVGYGYTFGSGTRLTVV.

The table lists this clone with a few counts. The chain carries TRBV2 and TRBJ2-1; 7 bases agree with TRBD2. CDR1 and CDR2 (germline): SNHLY, FYNNEI. This CDR3 is 11 amino acids long. J gave up 5 bases and V 9 bases, and 1 base lay outside the gene matches. Here the CDR3 reads CASGGDNEQFF. The CDR3 nucleotides are TGTGCCAGTGGGGGGGACAATGAGCAGTTCTTC.

This sequence joins TRBV7-9 and TRBJ2-1; TRBD2 matches at 8 bases. Trimming removed 5 bases from V and 7 bases from J; junction bases left unmatched: 10. Germline V gives CDR1 SEHNR, CDR2 FQNEAQ (reference sequence). CDR3 size: 15 residues. The CDR3 sequence: CASSRSSASGNEQFF. CDR3 sequence (DNA): TGTGCCAGCAGCCGGTCCTCGGCTAGCGGGAATGAGCAGTTCTTC.

This clone has just a few counts. This sequence joins TRBV19 and TRBJ1-1; TRBD1 agrees at 8 bases. Germline trimming cut 9 bases from V and 0 bases from J; bases unmatched to any gene: 3. This CDR3 region has 13 residues. The germline CDR1 and CDR2 sequences are LNHDA and SQIVND (reference sequence). CDR3 amino acids: CASEDRVNTEAFF. CDR3 coding DNA: TGTGCCAGCGAGGACAGGGTGAACACTGAAGCTTTCTTT.

The rearrangement joins TRBV7-2 to TRBJ1-5; D gene unclear. In germline, CDR1 is SGHTA, CDR2 FQGNSA. The CDR3 covers 12 residues. V lost 2 bases and J 4 bases, leaving 3 bases between the germline ends. CDR3 in amino acids: CASSLPNQPQHF. CDR3 nucleotide sequence: TGTGCCAGCAGCTTACCAAATCAGCCCCAGCATTTT.

The rearrangement links TRBV5-4 to TRBJ2-1, with 10 bases matching TRBD2. V gave up 2 bases and J gave up 7 bases; unmatched junction bases: 3. Germline CDR1 is SGHNT and CDR2 is YYREEE (reference sequence). The length of the CDR3 is 14 residues. DNA for the CDR3: TGTGCCAGCAGCTTAGCGGGAGGGCCGAATGAGCAGTTCTTC. Its translation is CASSLAGGPNEQFF.

This clone was recorded many times. V gene TRBV2 combines with J gene TRBJ2-2; D call uncertain. Per the germline V gene, CDR1 is SNHLY and CDR2 is FYNNEI. CDR3 size: 14 residues. The V end lost 5 bases, the J end lost 3 bases, and 10 bases lay between the germline ends. CDR3 sequence reads: CASSSPHYTGELFF. For the CDR3, the DNA is TGTGCCAGCAGTTCCCCTCATTACACCGGGGAGCTGTTTTTT. Drawing the rest from reference TRBV2 and TRBJ2-2, the complete variable domain is EPEVTQTPSHQVTQMGQEVILRCVPISNHLYFYWYRQILGQKVEFLVSFYNNEISEKSEIFDDQFSVERPDGSNFTLKIRSTKLEDSAMYFCASSSPHYTGELFFGEGSRLTVL.

The DNA of the CDR3 is TGTGCCAGCAGTGACGGGCTAGGAGAGACCCAGTACTTC. Its translation: CASSDGLGETQYF. The genes are TRBV2 and TRBJ2-5; D is unclear. This CDR3 has 13 amino acids. Germline CDR1 SNHLY, CDR2 FYNNEI. V gave up 3 bases and J gave up 4 bases, with 9 bases separating them.

The rearrangement links TRBV3-1 (or the pseudogene TRBV3-2) to TRBJ1-3; D might be TRBD1 (6 bases). V lost 4 bases and J lost 4, with 14 bases in between. CDR3 length equals 15 residues. Looked up from germline, CDR1 is LGHDT and CDR2 is YNNKEL (reference sequence). The CDR3: CASSPRPGEGNTIYF. CDR3 nucleotide sequence: TGTGCCAGCAGCCCCCGCCCAGGGGAGGGAAACACCATATATTTT.